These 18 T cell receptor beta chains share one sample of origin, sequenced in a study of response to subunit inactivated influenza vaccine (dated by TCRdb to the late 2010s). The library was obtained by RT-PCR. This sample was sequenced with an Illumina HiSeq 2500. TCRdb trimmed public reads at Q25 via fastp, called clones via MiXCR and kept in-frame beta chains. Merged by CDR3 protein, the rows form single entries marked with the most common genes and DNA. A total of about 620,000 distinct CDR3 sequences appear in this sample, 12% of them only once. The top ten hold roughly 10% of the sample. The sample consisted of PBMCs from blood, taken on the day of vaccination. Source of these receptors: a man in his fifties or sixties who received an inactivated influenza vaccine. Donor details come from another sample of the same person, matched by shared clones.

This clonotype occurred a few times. The CDR3 nucleotides are TGTGCCAGCAGCTCCCCGGCATATGGCCTCTCCTACGAGCAGTACTTC. Translated: CASSSPAYGLSYEQYF. The rearrangement links TRBV7-9 to TRBJ2-7; D is unresolved. This CDR3 comprises 16 residues. V shed 4 bases and J shed 0 bases, with 16 bases lying between them. Germline V gene lookup returns CDR1 SEHNR and CDR2 FQNEAQ (reference sequence).

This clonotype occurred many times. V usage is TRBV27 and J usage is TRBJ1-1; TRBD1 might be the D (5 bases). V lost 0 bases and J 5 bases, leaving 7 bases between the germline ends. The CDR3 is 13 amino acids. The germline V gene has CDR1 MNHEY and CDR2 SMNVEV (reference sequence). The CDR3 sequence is CASSLSGETEAFF. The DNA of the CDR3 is TGTGCCAGCAGTTTATCAGGGGAAACTGAAGCTTTCTTT.

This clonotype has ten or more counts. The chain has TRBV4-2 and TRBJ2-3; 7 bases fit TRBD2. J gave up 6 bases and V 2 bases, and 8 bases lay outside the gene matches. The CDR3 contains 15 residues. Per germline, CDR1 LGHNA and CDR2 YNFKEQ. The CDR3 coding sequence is TGTGCCAGCAGCCAACGTGGGAGGGGAACGGATACGCAGTATTTT. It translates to CASSQRGRGTDTQYF.

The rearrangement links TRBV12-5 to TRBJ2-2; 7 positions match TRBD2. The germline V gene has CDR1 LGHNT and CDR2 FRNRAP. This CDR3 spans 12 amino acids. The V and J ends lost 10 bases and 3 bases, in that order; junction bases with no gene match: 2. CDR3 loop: CATAGDTGELFF. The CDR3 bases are TGTGCTACGGCGGGAGACACCGGGGAGCTGTTTTTT.

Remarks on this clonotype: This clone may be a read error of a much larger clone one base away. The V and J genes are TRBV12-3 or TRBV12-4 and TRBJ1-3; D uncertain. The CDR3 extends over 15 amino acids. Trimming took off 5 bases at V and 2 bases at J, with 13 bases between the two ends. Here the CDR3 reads CASSPTHNTGNTIYF. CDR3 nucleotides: TGTGCCAGCAGTCCCACCCACAACACTGGAAACACCATATATTTT.

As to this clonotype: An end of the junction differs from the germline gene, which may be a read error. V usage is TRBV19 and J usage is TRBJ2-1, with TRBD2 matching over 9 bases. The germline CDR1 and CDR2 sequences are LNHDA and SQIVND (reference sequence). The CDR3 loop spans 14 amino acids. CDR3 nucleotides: TGTGCCAGTAGAATAGCGGGAGCCAACAATGAGCAGTTCTTC. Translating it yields CASRIAGANNEQFF.

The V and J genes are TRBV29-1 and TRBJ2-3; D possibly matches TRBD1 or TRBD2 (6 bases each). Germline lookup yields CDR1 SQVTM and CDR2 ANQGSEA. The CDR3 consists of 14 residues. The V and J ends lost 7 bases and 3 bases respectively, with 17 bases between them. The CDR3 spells CSASWGAQTDTQYF. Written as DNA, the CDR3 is TGCAGCGCCTCTTGGGGGGCACAGACAGATACGCAGTATTTT.

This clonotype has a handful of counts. The CDR3 loop reads CASSDPFRFRDIASSEQYF. CDR3 bases: TGTGCCAGCAGTGACCCTTTTAGGTTCCGGGACATAGCTTCGTCCGAGCAGTACTTC. The genes are TRBV25-1 and TRBJ2-7; tentatively, D is TRBD1 (6 bases). The CDR3 consists of 19 residues. The germline V gene encodes CDR1 MGHDK and CDR2 SYGVNS. Trimming took 3 bases from V and 6 from J, leaving 30 bases between them.

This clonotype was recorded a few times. CDR3 sequence reads: CASSYSMGGTGANVLTF. Here the CDR3 DNA reads TGTGCCAGCAGTTACTCCATGGGCGGGACAGGGGCCAACGTCCTGACTTTC. The chain links TRBV6-5 to TRBJ2-6; D may correspond to TRBD1 or TRBD2 (6 bases each). Between the trimmed V and J ends, which lost 0 bases and 4 bases, there was a span of 13 bases. This CDR3 spans 17 amino acids. Germline CDR1 MNHEY, CDR2 SVGAGI.

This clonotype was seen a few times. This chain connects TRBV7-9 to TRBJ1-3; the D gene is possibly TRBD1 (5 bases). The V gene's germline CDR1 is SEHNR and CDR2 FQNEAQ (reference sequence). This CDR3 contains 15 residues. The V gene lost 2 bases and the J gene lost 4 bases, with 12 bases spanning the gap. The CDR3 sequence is CASSLQGRNGNTIYF. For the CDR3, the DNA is TGTGCCAGCAGCTTACAGGGTCGTAACGGAAACACCATATATTTT.

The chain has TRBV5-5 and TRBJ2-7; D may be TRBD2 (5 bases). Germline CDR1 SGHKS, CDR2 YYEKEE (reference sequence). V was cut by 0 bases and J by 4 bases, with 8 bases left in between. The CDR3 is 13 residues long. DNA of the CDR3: TGTGCCAGCAGCTTGGTTCCGGGGTACGAGCAGTACTTC. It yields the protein CASSLVPGYEQYF.

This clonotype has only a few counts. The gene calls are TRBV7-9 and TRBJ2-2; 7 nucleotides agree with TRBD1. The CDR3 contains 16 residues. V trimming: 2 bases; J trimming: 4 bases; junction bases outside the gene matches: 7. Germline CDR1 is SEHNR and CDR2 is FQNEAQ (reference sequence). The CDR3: CASSLTDRLSTGELFF. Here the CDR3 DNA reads TGTGCCAGCAGCTTAACGGACAGGTTGAGCACCGGGGAGCTGTTTTTT.

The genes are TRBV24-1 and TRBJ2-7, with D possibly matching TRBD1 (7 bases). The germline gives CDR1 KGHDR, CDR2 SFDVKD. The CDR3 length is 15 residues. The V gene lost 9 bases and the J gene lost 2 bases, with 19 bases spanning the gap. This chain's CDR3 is CATQGGQGETYEQYF. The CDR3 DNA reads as TGTGCCACCCAGGGGGGTCAGGGTGAAACCTACGAGCAGTACTTC.

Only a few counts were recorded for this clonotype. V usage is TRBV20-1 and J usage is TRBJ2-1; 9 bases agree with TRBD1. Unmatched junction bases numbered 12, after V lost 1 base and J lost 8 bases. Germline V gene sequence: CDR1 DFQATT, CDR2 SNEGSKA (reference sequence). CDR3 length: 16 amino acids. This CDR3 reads CSARGHRGHLFDEQFF. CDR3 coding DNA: TGCAGTGCTAGAGGCCACAGGGGGCATTTATTCGATGAGCAGTTCTTC.

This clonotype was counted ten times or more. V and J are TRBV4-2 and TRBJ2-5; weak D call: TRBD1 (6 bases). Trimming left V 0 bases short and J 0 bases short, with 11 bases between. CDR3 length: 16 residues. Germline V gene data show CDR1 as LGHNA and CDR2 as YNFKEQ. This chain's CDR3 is CASSQDPGEYQETQYF. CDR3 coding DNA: TGTGCCAGCAGCCAAGATCCAGGGGAATACCAAGAGACCCAGTACTTC.

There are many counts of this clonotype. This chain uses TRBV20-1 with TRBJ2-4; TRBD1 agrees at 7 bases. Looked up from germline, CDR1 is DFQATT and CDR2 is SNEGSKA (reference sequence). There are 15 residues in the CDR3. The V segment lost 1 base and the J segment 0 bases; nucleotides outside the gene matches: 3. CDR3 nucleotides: TGCAGTGCTAGAGCGACAGGGCTAGCCAAAAACATTCAGTACTTC. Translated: CSARATGLAKNIQYF.

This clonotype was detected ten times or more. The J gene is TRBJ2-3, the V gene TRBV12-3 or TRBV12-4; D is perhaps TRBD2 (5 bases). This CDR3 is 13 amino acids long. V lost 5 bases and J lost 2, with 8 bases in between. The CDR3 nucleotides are TGTGCCAGCAGTCTACTAGACACAGATACGCAGTATTTT. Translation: CASSLLDTDTQYF.

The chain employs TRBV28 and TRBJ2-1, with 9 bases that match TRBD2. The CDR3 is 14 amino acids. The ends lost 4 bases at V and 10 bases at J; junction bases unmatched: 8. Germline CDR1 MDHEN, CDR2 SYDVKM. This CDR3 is CASSSQTSGYEQFF. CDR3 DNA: TGTGCCAGCAGTTCCCAGACTAGCGGCTACGAGCAGTTCTTC.